This is a list of T cell receptor beta chains from one sample in a study of post-analysis software for immune sequencing data. Each CDR3 protein is one row after TCRdb ran MiXCR on the PCR reads. This table holds 740,000 or so distinct CDR3 sequences, around 50% found once. The specimen sequenced was blood. Receptors originate from a girl between 5 and 17 years old with multiple sclerosis. CDR3s include the opening cysteine and the closing phenylalanine or tryptophan. A D gene is named only where the DNA matches it firmly. Some rows mark clone size as missing; the rest say once, few, many or name a class of expanded clone.

d_call clone_size j_call v_call cdr3_length cdr3_aa cdr3_nt
- - TRBJ1-2 TRBV12-3/TRBV12-4 15 CATQVTFGANYGYTF TGTGCCACCCAAGTCACGTTCGGGGCTAACTATGGCTACACCTTC
- - TRBJ2-7 TRBV4-2 17 CASSQQLGGVQTYEQYF TGTGCCAGCAGCCAGCAACTAGGGGGGGTGCAGACCTACGAGCAGTACTTC
TRBD1 - TRBJ1-5 TRBV7-2 16 CASSARTGGAGQPQHF TGTGCCAGCAGCGCCCGGACAGGGGGCGCCGGGCAGCCCCAGCATTTT
TRBD2 - TRBJ2-2 TRBV20-1 14 CSAGPAGGTGELFF TGCAGTGCGGGACCAGCGGGGGGAACCGGGGAGCTGTTTTTT
- few TRBJ1-2 TRBV20-1 16 CSARQTGTTNVNGYTF TGCAGTGCTAGACAAACTGGGACGACAAATGTTAATGGCTACACCTTC
- - TRBJ1-1 TRBV29-1 11 CSVATPSEAFF TGCAGCGTTGCTACCCCTTCGGAAGCTTTCTTT
- few TRBJ2-1 TRBV10-3 17 CAISESSRPRGFNEQFF TGTGCCATCAGTGAGTCGAGCCGGCCCCGAGGGTTCAATGAGCAGTTCTTC
TRBD2 - TRBJ2-4 TRBV7-6 13 CASSLERGGIQYF TGTGCCAGCAGCTTAGAGCGGGGGGGCATTCAGTACTTC
TRBD1 few TRBJ1-2 TRBV29-1 14 CSVDFRGLDYGYTF TGCAGCGTTGACTTCAGGGGGCTCGACTATGGCTACACCTTC
- - TRBJ2-7 TRBV2 15 CASSQRGRSSYEQYF TGTGCCAGCTCCCAACGGGGGCGGAGCTCCTACGAGCAGTACTTC
- - TRBJ2-7 TRBV7-2 14 CASRFGGACGEQYF TGTGCCAGCAGGTTTGGGGGAGCATGCGGCGAGCAGTACTTC
- - TRBJ1-2 TRBV7-8 17 CASSLARLAGANYGYTF TGTGCCAGCAGCTTAGCGCGTCTGGCAGGCGCTAACTATGGCTACACCTTC
- - TRBJ2-4 TRBV7-2 13 CASSLVAENIQYF TGTGCCAGCAGCTTAGTGGCCGAAAACATTCAGTACTTC
TRBD2 - TRBJ2-4 TRBV7-8 18 CASSLVGGAGVLKNIQYF TGTGCCAGCAGCTTAGTAGGCGGAGCGGGGGTGCTGAAAAACATTCAGTACTTC
TRBD2 many TRBJ2-1 TRBV12-3/TRBV12-4 15 CASSFGLAGYNEQFF TGTGCCAGCAGTTTTGGACTAGCGGGATACAATGAGCAGTTCTTC
TRBD2 - TRBJ2-5 TRBV12-3/TRBV12-4 17 CASSPPSGSGGSEAQYF TGTGCCAGCAGCCCACCTAGCGGGAGCGGTGGAAGTGAGGCCCAGTACTTC
TRBD1 - TRBJ2-7 TRBV10-3 11 CATQGQYEQYF TGTGCCACACAGGGGCAGTACGAGCAGTACTTC
TRBD2 - TRBJ2-6 TRBV5-5 16 CASSSPGGSGANVLTF TGTGCCAGCAGCTCGCCGGGGGGTTCTGGGGCCAACGTCCTGACTTTT
TRBD2 - TRBJ2-7 TRBV6-5 13 CASKSGGSYEQYF TGTGCCAGCAAGTCGGGAGGCTCCTACGAGCAGTACTTC
- - TRBJ2-5 TRBV29-1 12 CSASWMQETQYF TGCAGCGCCTCATGGATGCAAGAGACCCAGTACTTC
- - TRBJ2-4 TRBV20-1 12 CSARPGENIQYF TGCAGTGCTAGACCGGGAGAAAACATTCAGTACTTC